This T cell receptor (beta chain) emerged from a study of cytomegalovirus exposure and HLA in healthy donors. V lost 5 bases, J lost 3 bases, and 15 bases stayed unmatched. Per germline, CDR1 MNHEY and CDR2 SMNVEV (reference sequence). This CDR3 has 17 residues. Primers included in the PCR were 60 Vbeta and 13 Jbeta primers. TCRdb's copy holds only in-frame clones and misses some; the assay was immunoSEQ multiplex PCR. The sample has around 170,000 clones, approximately 85% seen once. Material for sequencing was PBMCs. The receptor was isolated from a woman in her late teens or twenties in good health and CMV-seronegative. This chain joins TRBV27 and TRBJ2-7; 8 nucleotides align to TRBD1. CDR3 residues: CASSPLGGQGHFYEQYF. As DNA, the CDR3 is TGTGCCAGCAGTCCACTCGGCGGACAGGGCCATTTCTACGAGCAGTACTTC.